This T cell receptor beta chain was identified in a study of blood T cell repertoires in COVID-19. Across the study: Material from acute and convalescent COVID-19 was sourced from the United States, Italy and Spain.

This clone has a handful of counts. Germline CDR1 reads SGHRS; CDR2 reads YFSETQ. V gave up 4 bases and J gave up 3 bases, with 14 bases separating them. The CDR3 sequence is 14 residues long. Clones were read by immunoSEQ multiplex PCR, and TCRdb kept only the in-frame ones, dropping some. The repertoire has some 120,000 clones, more than 70% of them found once; the top ten carry about 5.4%. This chain links TRBV5-1 with TRBJ2-7, with D maybe TRBD1 (5 bases). The TCR was taken from a human donor in a cohort sampled during active COVID-19. Source material: peripheral blood. CDR3 residues: CASSPPDRSYEQYF. As DNA, the CDR3 is TGCGCCAGCAGCCCTCCAGACAGAAGCTACGAGCAGTACTTC.